This passage covers 30 T cell receptor beta chains from one sample sequenced in a study of T cells in Graves' hyperthyroidism and ophthalmopathy. RNA transcripts yielded amplified TCR beta CDR3 regions. HTBI primers were used for first-round RT-PCR of the TCR CDR3. MiXCR was run by TCRdb on the multiplex PCR reads, yielding one entry per CDR3 protein. The data show a few hundred thousand distinct CDR3 sequences, just under 25% seen once. The sequenced material came from blood. These TCRs come from a man aged 50-60 years with Graves' hyperthyroidism.

On this clonotype: This CDR3 is missing its conserved last phenylalanine or tryptophan, likely due to a read error. This chain joins TRBV3-1 and TRBJ1-6; TRBD1 aligns across 7 bases. CDR3 size: 15 residues. The germline gives CDR1 LGHDT, CDR2 YNNKEL (reference sequence). V dropped 6 bases and J dropped 7; count of bases not matched to a gene: 9. This CDR3 is CASRQQRQGNSPLHL. CDR3 coding DNA: TGTGCCAGCAGGCAGCAGCGACAGGGAAATTCACCCCTCCACCTT.

Worth noting for this clonotype: Given a much more abundant clone one base away, this may be a read error. Likely a read error: the CDR3 ends without its conserved phenylalanine or tryptophan. This sequence joins TRBV20-1 and TRBJ2-7; 8 nucleotides agree with TRBD1. The CDR3 sequence is 15 residues long. Germline loops: CDR1 DFQATT, CDR2 SNEGSKA (reference sequence). Trimming cost V 2 bases and J 1 base; bases outside gene matches: 7. The CDR3 loop reads CSARTGQGASYEQYS. The CDR3 region has the DNA TGCAGTGCTAGAACTGGGCAGGGGGCGTCCTACGAGCAGTACTCC.

This clonotype was seen just once. Mismatch with germline at one junction end may stem from a read error. The rearrangement joins TRBV7-3 to TRBJ2-1, with a weak D call TRBD2 (6 bases). CDR3 size: 14 residues. Germline V lookup: CDR1 SGHTA, CDR2 FQGTGA. The CDR3 nucleotides read TGCGCCAGCAGCTTGGGGGGACCTGGGGATGAGCAGTTCTTC. Protein sequence: CASSLGGPGDEQFF. The entire variable domain, with the rest obtained from reference TRBV7-3 and TRBJ2-1, is as follows: GAGVSQTPSNKVTEKGKYVELRCDPISGHTALYWYRQSLGQGPEFLIYFQGTGAADDSGLPNDRFFAVRPEGSVSTLKIQRTERGDSAVYLCASSLGGPGDEQFFGPGTRLTVL.

This clonotype appeared a few times. This chain joins TRBV6-1 and TRBJ1-6; D is perhaps TRBD1 (5 bases). Trimming took 0 bases from V and 9 from J, leaving 15 bases between them. Per the germline V gene, CDR1 is MNHNS and CDR2 is SASEGT. The CDR3 runs to 16 residues. This chain's CDR3 is CASSEALGGGGSPLHF. CDR3 bases: TGTGCCAGCAGTGAAGCTTTGGGGGGAGGTGGTTCACCCCTCCACTTT.

The chain has TRBV2 and TRBJ2-5; D unresolved. From germline, CDR1 is SNHLY and CDR2 FYNNEI. Trimming left V 7 bases short and J 2 bases short, with 8 bases between. CDR3 length: 12 residues. The CDR3 protein is CASTSRQETQYF. The CDR3 DNA sequence: TGTGCCAGCACCTCGAGGCAAGAGACCCAGTACTTC.

This clonotype was observed many times. This chain uses TRBV2 with TRBJ2-1; D call uncertain. Germline assignment: CDR1 SNHLY and CDR2 FYNNEI. The V end lost 3 bases, the J end lost 6 bases, and 6 bases lay between the germline ends. The CDR3 consists of 12 residues. The CDR3 sequence: CASSDTGNEQFF. As DNA, the CDR3 is TGTGCCAGCAGTGACACCGGCAATGAGCAGTTCTTC. The full variable domain, with the rest looked up from reference TRBV2 and TRBJ2-1, is EPEVTQTPSHQVTQMGQEVILRCVPISNHLYFYWYRQILGQKVEFLVSFYNNEISEKSEIFDDQFSVERPDGSNFTLKIRSTKLEDSAMYFCASSDTGNEQFFGPGTRLTVL.

This clonotype was recorded a few times. The CDR3 sequence: CSVRQPPNEKLFF. The CDR3 bases are TGCAGTGTTCGACAGCCTCCTAATGAAAAACTGTTTTTT. The V gene is TRBV20-1, the J gene TRBJ1-4; a possible D gene is TRBD1 (5 bases). CDR3 length equals 13 residues. V lost 7 bases, J lost 3 bases, and 12 bases lay in between. Germline V CDR1 and CDR2: DFQATT, SNEGSKA (reference sequence).

J is TRBJ2-7 and V is TRBV3-1, with D possibly TRBD1 on 6 matching bases. Trimming removed 3 bases at V and 1 base at J, with 10 bases between. CDR1 and CDR2 from the germline V gene are LGHDT and YNNKEL (reference sequence). CDR3 length: 14 residues. The CDR3 spells CASSHVDSSYEQYF. CDR3 nucleotide sequence: TGTGCCAGCAGCCATGTGGACAGTTCCTACGAGCAGTACTTC.

Points on this clonotype: This could be a read error, since a much larger clone is one nucleotide away. The V and J genes are TRBV2 and TRBJ2-7; 8 bases fit TRBD1. Germline CDR1 SNHLY, CDR2 FYNNEI. This CDR3 contains 14 residues. The CDR3 reads CTSSTDRVSYEQYF. CDR3 nucleotides: TGTACCAGCAGTACGGACAGGGTCAGCTACGAGCAGTACTTC.

This clonotype was observed a handful of times. The V and J genes are TRBV28 and TRBJ2-2; D possibly corresponds to TRBD2 (6 bases). In germline, CDR1 is MDHEN, CDR2 SYDVKM. V lost 10 bases and J 1 base, leaving 13 bases between the germline ends. CDR3 length equals 14 residues. CDR3: CATAVGGNTGELFF. CDR3 DNA: TGTGCCACCGCGGTGGGAGGGAACACCGGGGAGCTGTTTTTT.

This clonotype was counted between two and nine times. The genes are TRBV6-2 or TRBV6-3 and TRBJ2-1; TRBD1 aligns across 8 bases. Germline V gives CDR1 MNHEY, CDR2 SVGEGT. V dropped 5 bases and J dropped 0; count of bases not matched to a gene: 3. The CDR3 has 15 amino acids. The DNA of the CDR3 is TGTGCCAGCAGTGGAGACAGGGGCTCCTACAATGAGCAGTTCTTC. This sequence encodes CASSGDRGSYNEQFF.

This clonotype was counted at least ten times. This rearrangement joins TRBV11-2 to TRBJ2-1; TRBD1 matches at 9 bases. The length of the CDR3 is 15 residues. CDR1 is SGHAT and CDR2 is FQNNGV in the germline V gene. J gave up 5 bases and V 1 base, and 3 bases lay outside the gene matches. CDR3 coding DNA: TGTGCCAGCAGCTTAGGGGACAGGGATGACAATGAGCAGTTCTTC. Its protein is CASSLGDRDDNEQFF.

The chain employs TRBV19 and TRBJ2-3, with a tentative D call TRBD2 (6 bases). The CDR3 has 14 amino acids. The V and J ends lost 6 bases and 1 base respectively, with 11 bases between them. The germline V gene has CDR1 LNHDA and CDR2 SQIVND (reference sequence). CDR3 sequence: CASRFSGGTDTQYF. The DNA of the CDR3 is TGTGCCAGTAGGTTTTCGGGGGGCACAGATACGCAGTATTTT.

This chain joins TRBV5-5 and TRBJ2-3; TRBD2 might be the D (7 bases). The CDR3 runs to 17 residues. Germline V gene sequence: CDR1 SGHKS, CDR2 YYEKEE (reference sequence). V lost 4 bases and J lost 4, with 22 bases in between. The CDR3 protein is CASSLNEGGGAADTQYF. DNA of the CDR3: TGTGCCAGCAGCCTGAACGAGGGGGGAGGGGCTGCAGATACGCAGTATTTT.

This clonotype was found a few times. This chain links TRBV9 with TRBJ2-1; no definite D call. This CDR3 is 14 amino acids long. V was pared by 0 bases and J by 8 bases, with 12 bases between. The germline V gene has CDR1 SGDLS and CDR2 YYNGEE. In nucleotides, the CDR3 is TGTGCCAGCAGCGTAGGAGTTCTTGGGGATGAGCAGTTCTTC. It specifies CASSVGVLGDEQFF.

The chain uses TRBV14 and TRBJ2-3; the D is unclear. Looked up from germline, CDR1 is SGHDN and CDR2 is FVKESK. V dropped 6 bases and J dropped 5 bases, with 18 bases sitting between them. There are 15 residues in the CDR3. The CDR3 sequence: CASRPPRTPGDTQYF. CDR3 sequence (DNA): TGTGCCAGCAGGCCCCCGCGGACCCCGGGAGATACGCAGTATTTT.

This chain joins TRBV19 and TRBJ2-7, with 11 nucleotides matching TRBD1. The CDR3 extends over 16 amino acids. Trimming took 5 bases from V and 5 from J; bases not matched to a gene: 11. From germline, CDR1 is LNHDA and CDR2 SQIVND (reference sequence). For the CDR3, the DNA is TGTGCCAGTAGTGTTTTCTCCGGGACAGGGGGAAACGAGCAGTACTTC. This gives the protein CASSVFSGTGGNEQYF.

About this clonotype: This sequence may be a read error, since a much larger clone differs from it by one base. The rearrangement uses TRBV11-2 and TRBJ2-1; D call uncertain. The end of the DNA aligns better with TRBJ2-7, so the J call may be wrong. Germline CDR1 is SGHAT and CDR2 is FQNNGV. The CDR3 totals 13 residues. The chain's CDR3 is CASSLESYNEQYF. CDR3 coding DNA: TGTGCCAGCAGCTTAGAATCATACAATGAGCAGTACTTC.

This clonotype has a handful of counts. The CDR3 DNA is TGCGCCAGCGGCGAACAGGGACCGCACGAGCAGTACTTC. Translated: CASGEQGPHEQYF. This chain connects TRBV5-1 to TRBJ2-7, with D maybe TRBD1 (6 bases). V was trimmed by 7 bases and J by 5 bases, leaving 16 bases between them. This CDR3 has 13 residues. Per the germline V gene, CDR1 is SGHRS and CDR2 is YFSETQ.

CDR3 DNA sequence: TGTGCCTGGAGTGTACGGGGGGGGAGCACAGATACGCAGTATTTT. Protein product: CAWSVRGGSTDTQYF. This chain links TRBV30 with TRBJ2-3, with TRBD2 identical over 8 bases. Per germline, CDR1 GTSNPN and CDR2 SVGIG (reference sequence). The CDR3 has 15 amino acids. Trimming removed 0 bases from V and 0 bases from J; junction bases left unmatched: 2. Complete variable domain (other parts from reference TRBV30 and TRBJ2-3): SQTIHQWPATLVQPVGSPLSLECTVEGTSNPNLYWYRQAAGRGLQLLFYSVGIGQISSEVPQNLSASRPQDRQFILSSKKLLLSDSGFYLCAWSVRGGSTDTQYFGPGTRLTVL.

The CDR3: CASSKENQPQHF. CDR3 nucleotides: TGTGCCAGTAGTAAAGAGAATCAGCCCCAGCATTTT. The V call is TRBV19, the J call TRBJ1-5; no definite D call. The V end was cut by 4 bases, the J end by 4 bases, with 5 bases between. The V gene's germline CDR1 is LNHDA and CDR2 SQIVND (reference sequence). The CDR3 length is 12 residues.

This clonotype has more than one count but fewer than ten. The chain uses TRBV6-1 and TRBJ2-1; 8 bases align to TRBD2. Germline assignment: CDR1 MNHNS and CDR2 SASEGT. The length of the CDR3 is 16 residues. Trimming at V came to 0 bases and at J to 7 bases, leaving 8 bases not matched to a gene. This CDR3 reads CASSEALQAGENEQFF. CDR3 DNA sequence: TGTGCCAGCAGTGAAGCGCTTCAAGCGGGGGAGAATGAGCAGTTCTTC.

This clonotype was detected ten times or more. The rearrangement uses TRBV7-6 and TRBJ2-1; no definite D call. The germline gives CDR1 SGHVS, CDR2 FNYEAQ. The CDR3 runs 14 residues. Trimming took off 2 bases at V and 8 bases at J, with 13 bases between the two ends. CDR3 amino acids: CASSLSPAVHEQFF. The CDR3 coding sequence is TGTGCCAGCAGCTTAAGTCCTGCTGTGCATGAGCAGTTCTTC. The variable domain in full, with the rest retrieved from reference TRBV7-6 and TRBJ2-1, is GAGVSQSPRYKVTKRGQDVALRCDPISGHVSLYWYRQALGQGPEFLTYFNYEAQQDKSGLPNDRFSAERPEGSISTLTIQRTEQRDSAMYRCASSLSPAVHEQFFGPGTRLTVL.

In this sample, this clonotype turned up a few times. The gene calls are TRBV20-1 and TRBJ2-1; TRBD2 matches at 8 bases. Trimming cost V 3 bases and J 8 bases; bases outside gene matches: 6. The CDR3 has 13 amino acids. Germline V CDR1 and CDR2: DFQATT, SNEGSKA (reference sequence). The CDR3 nucleotides are TGCAGTGCTAGCTGGGGAGCGGGAGATGAGCAGTTCTTC. This translates into CSASWGAGDEQFF.

This chain's CDR3 is CASGLARNTGELFF. CDR3 sequence (DNA): TGTGCCAGCGGACTAGCGAGAAACACCGGGGAGCTGTTTTTT. V usage is TRBV2 and J usage is TRBJ2-2; TRBD2 agrees at 9 bases. The CDR3 loop spans 14 amino acids. The J segment lost 2 bases and the V segment lost 8 bases, leaving 3 bases of the junction unmatched. The V gene's germline CDR1 is SNHLY and CDR2 FYNNEI.

The chain is built from TRBV12-3 or TRBV12-4 and TRBJ2-5; D remains ambiguous. The length of the CDR3 is 12 residues. V was shortened by 6 bases and J by 3 bases, with 8 bases between the two germline ends. CDR3 amino acids: CASSRNEETQYF. In DNA form, the CDR3 reads TGTGCCAGCAGCCGTAATGAAGAGACCCAGTACTTC.

There are a few counts of this clonotype. V and J are TRBV20-1 and TRBJ2-7, with D perhaps matching TRBD2 (7 bases). The CDR3 spans 12 residues. Germline assignment: CDR1 DFQATT and CDR2 SNEGSKA (reference sequence). With 4 bases removed from V and 5 bases from J, the gap between germline ends came to 12 bases. CDR3 sequence (DNA): TGCAGTGCTAAACAGGGAGGGCACGAGCAGTACTTC. It is translated as CSAKQGGHEQYF.

This clonotype has more than one count but fewer than ten. This chain uses TRBV14 with TRBJ2-1; 15 bases match TRBD2. Germline CDR1 is SGHDN and CDR2 is FVKESK. There are 18 residues in the CDR3. The V segment lost 0 bases and the J segment 9 bases; nucleotides outside the gene matches: 9. CDR3 DNA: TGTGCCAGCAGCCAAGATCCAGGACTAGCGGGAGGGTTGGGTGAGCAGTTCTTC. Protein product: CASSQDPGLAGGLGEQFF.

CDR3 DNA sequence: TGTGCCAGCAGCTCGGGACACCCGGGGGAGCTGTTTTTT. As protein: CASSSGHPGELFF. The chain links TRBV2 to TRBJ2-2; a weak D match, TRBD1 (6 bases). This CDR3 contains 13 residues. Germline V gene data show CDR1 as SNHLY and CDR2 as FYNNEI. V was shortened by 6 bases and J by 8 bases, with 13 bases between the two germline ends.

The genes are TRBV6-1 and TRBJ1-5, with 10 positions matching TRBD1. The CDR3 totals 14 residues. The germline gives CDR1 MNHNS, CDR2 SASEGT. J gave up 4 bases and V 7 bases, and 4 bases lay outside the gene matches. The CDR3 is CASTRDRGNQPQHF. The CDR3 bases are TGTGCCAGCACTCGGGACAGGGGAAATCAGCCCCAGCATTTT.